These 13 T cell receptor beta chains were sequenced from one sample in a study of vaccination effects on CD4 cells after COVID-19. The antigens for these receptors are not known. Data came from immunoSEQ multiplex PCR; TCRdb stores just in-frame clones and leaves some out. The sample lists 20,000 to 30,000 clones, approximately 80% occurring once. Viral peptide pools were used in the ViraFEST assay to expand antigen-specific CD4+ T cells, and sequencing came afterward. After roughly 10 days in culture, the CD4+ T cells were isolated. Sometime from March through December 2020, the person acquired a SARS-CoV-2 infection that PCR confirmed. The material was CD4+ T cells from PBMCs cultured with HCoV-NL63 spike peptides, obtained before COVID-19 vaccination. The receptors were gathered from a human donor who had a prior SARS-CoV-2 infection.

This clone was recorded once. This CDR3 is CASSALAGEETQYF. The CDR3 DNA follows: TGCGCCAGCAGCGCACTAGCGGGAGAGGAGACCCAGTACTTC. The chain links TRBV5-1 to TRBJ2-5, with TRBD2 matching over 11 bases. Germline CDR1 reads SGHRS; CDR2 reads YFSETQ. Trimming cost V 4 bases and J 5 bases; bases outside gene matches: 4. The CDR3 runs 14 residues.

In this sample, this clone turned up a few times. This chain uses TRBV3-1 (or the pseudogene TRBV3-2) with TRBJ2-1, with TRBD1 matching over 9 bases. CDR3 length: 14 amino acids. V was clipped by 4 bases and J by 6 bases; unmatched bases: 4. Germline CDR1 reads LGHDT; CDR2 reads YNNKEL (reference sequence). CDR3 sequence (DNA): TGTGCCAGCAGCCGACAGGGGGGGAGCAATGAGCAGTTCTTC. This gives the protein CASSRQGGSNEQFF.

This chain links TRBV7-3 with TRBJ2-2; 9 nucleotides agree with TRBD1. J gave up 1 base and V 8 bases, and 5 bases lay outside the gene matches. The germline gives CDR1 SGHTA, CDR2 FQGTGA. The CDR3 consists of 15 residues. The CDR3 sequence is CASGRQGGNTGELFF. CDR3 in DNA: TGTGCCAGCGGAAGACAGGGGGGGAACACCGGGGAGCTGTTTTTT.

The chain couples TRBV18 to TRBJ2-7; maybe TRBD1 (5 bases). Germline V gene lookup returns CDR1 KGHSH and CDR2 LQKENI. The CDR3 consists of 12 residues. V gave up 4 bases and J gave up 4 bases, with 8 bases separating them. CDR3 region: CASSLQGYEQYF. CDR3 DNA: TGTGCCAGCTCACTGCAGGGTTACGAGCAGTACTTC.

This chain links TRBV5-4 with TRBJ2-6; 8 nucleotides match TRBD2. This CDR3 is 17 amino acids long. Trimming cost V 4 bases and J 0 bases; bases outside gene matches: 6. Germline V gene lookup returns CDR1 SGHNT and CDR2 YYREEE (reference sequence). The CDR3, as DNA: TGTGCCAGCAGCGATGGGGCGGGGGGCTCTGGGGCCAACGTCCTGACTTTC. Its translation is CASSDGAGGSGANVLTF.

The V gene is TRBV5-1, the J gene TRBJ2-5; D remains unclear. Trimming pared 0 bases from V and 5 bases from J, leaving 17 bases between. The CDR3 length is 16 residues. Per germline, CDR1 SGHRS and CDR2 YFSETQ. CDR3 sequence reads: CASSLDVGYILETQYF. The CDR3 DNA reads as TGCGCCAGCAGCTTGGACGTGGGGTACATTTTGGAGACCCAGTACTTC. Looking up the rest from reference TRBV5-1 and TRBJ2-5 gives the full variable domain: KAGVTQTPRYLIKTRGQQVTLSCSPISGHRSVSWYQQTPGQGLQFLFEYFSETQRNKGNFPGRFSGRQFSNSRSEMNVSTLELGDSALYLCASSLDVGYILETQYFGPGTRLLVL.

This chain links TRBV15 with TRBJ1-1; TRBD1 is a possible D gene (6 bases). Germline values: CDR1 LNHNV, CDR2 YYDKDF (reference sequence). V shed 0 bases and J shed 4 bases, with 9 bases lying between them. The CDR3 length is 14 residues. Here the CDR3 reads CATSREDRLTEAFF. CDR3 in DNA: TGTGCCACCAGCAGAGAGGACAGACTCACTGAAGCTTTCTTT.

This sequence joins TRBV2 and TRBJ2-5; 7 nucleotides align to TRBD2. The CDR3 consists of 15 residues. The germline gives CDR1 SNHLY, CDR2 FYNNEI. J was trimmed by 5 bases and V by 8 bases; bases with no gene match: 14. The CDR3 is CASFMGGRVEETQYF. The CDR3 DNA follows: TGTGCCAGCTTTATGGGGGGGAGGGTCGAGGAGACCCAGTACTTC.

V usage is TRBV7-8 and J usage is TRBJ2-5; possible D gene TRBD1, 5 bases. V was cut by 1 base and J by 5 bases, with 11 bases left in between. Germline values: CDR1 SGHVS, CDR2 FQNEAQ. This CDR3 spans 14 amino acids. Here the CDR3 DNA reads TGTGCCAGCAGCTTAGTGGCTAAGGGGGAGACCCAGTACTTC. It codes for CASSLVAKGETQYF.

The rearrangement links TRBV6-6 to TRBJ2-7, with 7 bases that match TRBD2. Germline trimming cut 8 bases from V and 3 bases from J; bases unmatched to any gene: 7. The germline CDR1 and CDR2 sequences are MNHNY and SVGAGI (reference sequence). The CDR3 spans 13 residues. The CDR3 is CASANQRGYEQYF. In DNA, the CDR3 is TGTGCCAGCGCTAATCAGCGGGGCTACGAGCAGTACTTC.

The CDR3 coding sequence is TGCGCCAGCAGCCGACAGGACCGGACCACTGAAGCTTTCTTT. Translation: CASSRQDRTTEAFF. The chain has TRBV4-1 and TRBJ1-1, with D possibly matching TRBD1 (6 bases). CDR1 and CDR2 from the germline V gene are MGHRA and YSYEKL. V lost 4 bases and J 4 bases, leaving 13 bases between the germline ends. The CDR3 extends over 14 amino acids.

The chain uses TRBV7-2 and TRBJ2-7, with TRBD2 as a possible D gene (5 bases). In germline, CDR1 is SGHTA, CDR2 FQGNSA. Trimming cost V 4 bases and J 3 bases, with 16 bases left between them. The CDR3 consists of 15 residues. CDR3 residues: CASSYLRGRGYEQYF. CDR3 nucleotide sequence: TGTGCCAGCAGCTACCTTCGGGGTCGCGGCTACGAGCAGTACTTC. Filled out from reference TRBV7-2 and TRBJ2-7, the complete variable domain reads GAGVSQSPSNKVTEKGKDVELRCDPISGHTALYWYRQSLGQGLEFLIYFQGNSAPDKSGLPSDRFSAERTGGSVSTLTIQRTQQEDSAVYLCASSYLRGRGYEQYFGPGTRLTVT.

This chain uses TRBV19 with TRBJ1-2; weak D call: TRBD1 (5 bases). V was cut by 10 bases and J by 6 bases, with 21 bases left in between. The CDR3 covers 14 residues. Germline V gene sequence: CDR1 LNHDA, CDR2 SQIVND (reference sequence). The CDR3 loop is CATAPGIGTHGYTF. In DNA, the CDR3 is TGTGCCACGGCACCAGGGATCGGGACCCATGGCTACACCTTC.